This TCR beta chain originates from a study of identical twins. In TCRdb, the 5' RACE reads were re-called with MiXCR into one record per CDR3 protein. This table holds roughly 770,000 distinct CDR3 sequences, 18% found once. Points from the study as a whole: It was possible that invariant MAIT and iNKT cells partly confounded the zero-insertion analyses.

The CDR3 is 11 residues long. V was clipped by 8 bases and J by 10 bases, with 11 bases between them. With respect to this clonotype: What it binds is unknown.

This same sample was also part of a study on T cells expressing NK-cell markers.

The specimen sequenced was PBMCs. The gene calls are TRBV12-3 or TRBV12-4 and TRBJ1-4, with a possible D match to TRBD1 (5 bases). This receptor was taken from a woman younger than 35 in good health. The CDR3 region is CASGYGGKLFF. CDR3 nucleotides: TGTGCCAGCGGTTATGGGGGAAAACTGTTTTTT.